This paragraph reports one T cell receptor beta chain. Sequencing was performed with immunoSEQ multiplex PCR; in TCRdb, only in-frame clones are kept and a portion is missing. The sample carries about 79,000 clones, 80% to 95% recorded once. The sample belongs to a study of OX40 agonist ivuxolimab in advanced cancers. Study information: Participants, 82.7% male, averaged roughly 60 years of age, ranging from roughly 23 to 80.

Trimming took 3 bases from V and 4 from J, leaving 13 bases between them. In germline, CDR1 is SGDLS, CDR2 YYNGEE. This CDR3 region has 14 residues. The material sequenced was CD4+ or CD8+ T cells sorted from blood, taken in a trial of the OX40 agonist ivuxolimab. The chain employs TRBV9 and TRBJ2-5, with D perhaps TRBD1 (5 bases). This TCR derives from an adult with an advanced solid tumor such as melanoma, head and neck, liver or kidney cancer. In DNA form, the CDR3 reads TGTGCCAGCAGCGCCGGGCTCAGGGCAGAGACCCAGTACTTC. This gives the protein CASSAGLRAETQYF.